Sequencing of this T cell receptor (beta chain) was carried out in a study of long-term antiretroviral therapy in people with HIV. Whole-study findings and limits: Post-treatment diversity went higher with ART but stayed below transplant donor controls. Blood obtained between the mid-2000s and the late 2010s may reflect older ART regimens. No data on ART adherence, viral resistance or therapy changes. HIV repertoires showed narrower CDR3 length ranges than controls.

In this sample, this clone turned up once. No antigen is known for it. Samples were assayed with immunoSEQ v3.0 at survey level. Generated by immunoSEQ multiplex PCR, the TCRdb table keeps only in-frame clones and is missing some. The table shows tens of thousands of clones, with around 83% occurring only once. Germline V gene sequence: CDR1 LGHNT, CDR2 FRNRAP. V gave up 3 bases and J gave up 3 bases, with 11 bases separating them. CDR3 length equals 15 residues. The TCR comes from a man aged 18 to 30 with HIV. Specimen: unsorted PBMCs, collected 1 year after starting antiretroviral therapy. The V and J genes are TRBV12-5 and TRBJ1-4; D not resolved. The CDR3 DNA reads as TGTGCTAGTGGTTTAGAAGGGCTCTCTAATGAAAAACTGTTTTTT. Amino acid sequence: CASGLEGLSNEKLFF.